Each of the 10 T cell receptor beta chains below was sequenced from the same sample in a study of T cell changes during pregnancy in multiple sclerosis. Assay used: immunoSEQ multiplex PCR; TCRdb lists only in-frame clones, some missing. Here the sample spans about 44,000 clones, approximately 93% being singletons. Sample: CD4+ T cells from peripheral blood mononuclear cells, taken in the first trimester of pregnancy. The receptors come from a female donor with multiple sclerosis, enrolled in a pregnancy study.

The V gene is TRBV19, the J gene TRBJ1-4; D is ambiguous. Germline-derived CDR1 and CDR2 are LNHDA and SQIVND (reference sequence). This CDR3 has 11 amino acids. The V end lost 4 bases, the J end lost 8 bases, and 5 bases lay between the germline ends. CDR3 amino acids: CASSTAEKLFF. In DNA, the CDR3 is TGTGCCAGTAGTACAGCGGAAAAACTGTTTTTT.

This clone was observed once. The chain couples TRBV15 to TRBJ1-2; 11 bases match TRBD1. Germline assignment: CDR1 LNHNV and CDR2 YYDKDF (reference sequence). Trimming removed 5 bases from V and 5 bases from J; junction bases left unmatched: 7. CDR3 size: 15 residues. CDR3 region: CATSGRRDRGYGYTF. As DNA, the CDR3 is TGTGCCACCAGCGGTCGCCGGGACAGGGGGTATGGCTACACCTTC.

V and J are TRBV10-2 and TRBJ1-1; 7 nucleotides align to TRBD1. The germline gives CDR1 WSHSY, CDR2 SAAADI. The V and J ends lost 2 bases and 11 bases, in that order; junction bases with no gene match: 14. This CDR3 contains 15 residues. The CDR3 sequence: CASSEHVGQRSWAFF. The CDR3 nucleotides read TGCGCCAGCAGTGAGCACGTGGGACAGCGATCGTGGGCTTTCTTT.

This clone was seen once. This chain links TRBV5-1 with TRBJ2-3; possible D gene TRBD2, 6 bases. Trimming removed 3 bases from V and 1 base from J, with 9 bases in between. Looked up from germline, CDR1 is SGHRS and CDR2 is YFSETQ. The CDR3 is 14 amino acids. The CDR3 DNA reads TGCGCCAGCAGCTCTGGAGGGGGCACAGATACGCAGTATTTT. Residues: CASSSGGGTDTQYF.

The rearrangement uses TRBV7-3 and TRBJ1-6; D is undetermined. Per the germline V gene, CDR1 is SGHTA and CDR2 is FQGTGA. V lost 7 bases and J lost 6, with 28 bases in between. The CDR3 is 19 amino acids. The CDR3 nucleotides read TGTGCCAGCATTTCCCGACGTCCGGCCGACTACCACCCTAATTCACCCCTCCACTTT. Translated, it gives CASISRRPADYHPNSPLHF. Variable domain in full (rest from reference TRBV7-3 and TRBJ1-6): GAGVSQTPSNKVTEKGKYVELRCDPISGHTALYWYRQSLGQGPEFLIYFQGTGAADDSGLPNDRFFAVRPEGSVSTLKIQRTERGDSAVYLCASISRRPADYHPNSPLHFGNGTRLTVT.

The chain links TRBV6-5 to TRBJ1-2; no reliable D call. From germline, CDR1 is MNHEY and CDR2 SVGAGI. The CDR3 extends over 15 amino acids. V lost 5 bases and J 1 base, leaving 14 bases between the germline ends. Here the CDR3 reads CASSGLTQSNYGYTF. CDR3 nucleotide sequence: TGTGCCAGCAGTGGTTTGACACAGAGTAACTATGGCTACACCTTC.

V gene TRBV5-6 combines with J gene TRBJ2-2, with 7 bases identical to TRBD2. In germline, CDR1 is SGHDT, CDR2 YYEEEE. Trimming cost V 2 bases and J 0 bases; bases outside gene matches: 4. The CDR3 consists of 16 residues. The CDR3 DNA reads as TGTGCCAGCAGCTTTCCGGGACTAACGAACACCGGGGAGCTGTTTTTT. Protein product: CASSFPGLTNTGELFF.

For the CDR3, the DNA is TGTGCCAGTAGCACGGACAGGGCCCTACAGCCCCAGCATTTT. Translated: CASSTDRALQPQHF. The chain joins TRBV19 to TRBJ1-5; 8 nucleotides agree with TRBD1. The CDR3 has 14 amino acids. V shed 6 bases and J 7 bases; nucleotides not matched to a gene: 8. CDR1 and CDR2 (germline): LNHDA, SQIVND (reference sequence). Together with reference TRBV19 and TRBJ1-5, the CDR3 gives the full variable domain: DGGITQSPKYLFRKEGQNVTLSCEQNLNHDAMYWYRQDPGQGLRLIYYSQIVNDFQKGDIAEGYSVSREKKESFPLTVTSAQKNPTAFYLCASSTDRALQPQHFGDGTRLSIL.

V is TRBV4-1 and J is TRBJ1-6; D ambiguous. This CDR3 region has 14 residues. Germline V gene sequence: CDR1 MGHRA, CDR2 YSYEKL. Trimming pared 4 bases from V and 10 bases from J, leaving 14 bases between. The CDR3 spells CASSRIGQLSPLHF. CDR3 in DNA: TGCGCCAGCAGCCGGATTGGGCAGCTCTCACCCCTCCACTTT.

This chain connects TRBV13 to TRBJ1-6; 7 nucleotides line up with TRBD1. Germline CDR1 and CDR2: PRHDT and FYEKMQ (reference sequence). The CDR3 covers 15 residues. The trim removed 7 bases at V and 7 bases at J, leaving 10 bases unmatched. In DNA form, the CDR3 reads TGTGCCAGCATCGATAGGGGACAGCGAAATTCACCCCTCCACTTT. Translating it yields CASIDRGQRNSPLHF.